The present TCR beta chain was sequenced within a study of T-cell reconstitution after alpha-beta-depleted transplantation in children. The study's findings and limits: At one year after transplant, newly produced T cells mostly accounted for T-cell counts and diversity. After transplant, high TCRbeta diversity at day 60 in some patients arose from surviving recipient T cells and thymic progenitors.

The table lists this clonotype with a few counts. Its antigen remains unknown. This CDR3 comprises 14 residues. The V and J ends lost 0 bases and 8 bases respectively, with 13 bases between them. Unique molecular identifiers were built into the TCRbeta library. TCRdb reprocessed the PCR reads with MiXCR, giving one entry per CDR3 protein. The sample includes about a million distinct CDR3 sequences, about 31% of them seen just once. The sample consisted of PBMCs, mostly from graft donor cells, taken 360 days after TCRalphabeta/CD19-depleted stem cell transplant. This TCR came from a boy in the first two years of life who had a stem cell transplant for SCID, so the T cells may come from the graft donor. The rearrangement uses TRBV12-3 or TRBV12-4 and TRBJ1-2, with D possibly being TRBD1 (5 bases). This chain's CDR3 is CASSLAGPLRGYTF. As DNA, the CDR3 is TGTGCCAGCAGTTTAGCGGGACCTTTACGGGGCTACACCTTC.